The 4 T cell receptor beta chains in this list originate from one sample, sequenced in a study of cytomegalovirus exposure and HLA in healthy donors. PCR used 60 Vbeta primers and 13 Jbeta primers. Only in-frame clones appear in the TCRdb table, and some are missing; sequencing was by immunoSEQ multiplex PCR. The table has around 130,000 clones, 70% seen once. The sample taken for sequencing was PBMCs. These receptors were collected from a woman in her twenties or thirties in good health and CMV-seronegative.

This rearrangement joins TRBV5-1 to TRBJ2-3; a possible D gene is TRBD2 (6 bases). This CDR3 spans 16 amino acids. The V gene's germline CDR1 is SGHRS and CDR2 YFSETQ. Trimming cost V 0 bases and J 1 base, with 12 bases left between them. The CDR3 nucleotides read TGCGCCAGCAGCTTGGATGCGGGGACCCGCACAGATACGCAGTATTTT. It is translated as CASSLDAGTRTDTQYF.

In this sample, this clone turned up once. The chain combines TRBV5-1 with TRBJ1-5, with 9 bases matching TRBD1. The CDR3 length is 14 residues. V shed 3 bases, J shed 5 bases, and the junction held 3 bases outside the gene matches. Germline values: CDR1 SGHRS, CDR2 YFSETQ. The CDR3 coding sequence is TGCGCCAGCAGCTGGACAGGGGAGGATCAGCCCCAGCATTTT. It is translated as CASSWTGEDQPQHF.

In its sample, this clone was seen once. This chain joins TRBV28 and TRBJ1-5; D possibly corresponds to TRBD1 (5 bases). V was clipped by 2 bases and J by 3 bases, with 20 bases between them. The CDR3 has 18 amino acids. Germline V gene data show CDR1 as MDHEN and CDR2 as SYDVKM. CDR3 protein: CASSLPETQTGYNQPQHF. CDR3 nucleotides: TGTGCCAGCAGTTTACCCGAAACCCAAACAGGCTACAATCAGCCCCAGCATTTT.

The genes are TRBV4-2 and TRBJ2-3, with 7 bases that match TRBD2. The CDR3 contains 13 residues. Germline V gene lookup returns CDR1 LGHNA and CDR2 YNFKEQ. V dropped 5 bases and J dropped 5; count of bases not matched to a gene: 4. The CDR3 coding sequence is TGTGCCAGCAGCGTAGCGGGTGGAGATACGCAGTATTTT. Translating gives CASSVAGGDTQYF.